Listed here are 5 T cell receptor beta chains from one sample, sequenced in a study of T cells in Graves' hyperthyroidism and ophthalmopathy. Amplification yielded TCR beta CDR3 regions, with RNA transcripts as the source. Researchers ran a first-round RT-PCR on the TCR CDR3 using the HTBI primer set. TCRdb fed the multiplex PCR reads into MiXCR, producing one record per CDR3 protein. There are some 510,000 distinct CDR3 sequences in the sample; about half occur only once, and roughly 8.2% lies in the top ten. The sequenced sample was peripheral blood or thyroid tissue (not recorded which). All receptors derive from a woman younger than 35 with Graves' hyperthyroidism.

This clonotype has only a few counts. The genes are TRBV20-1 and TRBJ1-1; D might be TRBD1 (6 bases). This CDR3 contains 14 residues. The germline V gene has CDR1 DFQATT and CDR2 SNEGSKA (reference sequence). Trimming removed 6 bases at V and 7 bases at J, with 21 bases between. The CDR3 reads CSARSGGGPSEAFF. The CDR3 DNA sequence: TGCAGTGCCCGGAGTGGCGGGGGGCCGAGTGAAGCTTTCTTT.

This clonotype was seen repeatedly, ten times or more. CDR3 amino acids: CAISDTGPNYGYTF. CDR3 in DNA: TGTGCCATCAGCGACACGGGCCCCAACTATGGCTACACCTTC. V gene TRBV10-3 combines with J gene TRBJ1-2; D unclear. Trimming left V 6 bases short and J 2 bases short, with 13 bases between. Germline values: CDR1 ENHRY, CDR2 SYGVKD. The CDR3 length is 14 residues.

A remark on this clonotype: A much larger clone lies a single base off, so this may be a read error. The chain couples TRBV15 to TRBJ2-2, with no clear D. V was pared by 0 bases and J by 7 bases, with 15 bases between. CDR1 and CDR2 (germline): LNHNV, YYDKDF (reference sequence). The CDR3 has 16 residues. The DNA for the CDR3 is TGTGCCACCAGCAGAGATTTCGGGCAGAGCATCGGGGAGCTGTTTTTT. Protein product: CATSRDFGQSIGELFF.

Concerning this clonotype: A single base separates this from a much larger clone, so it may be a read error. For the CDR3, the DNA is TGTGCCAGCAGCTTTGAACGGATCGAAGAGACCCAGTACTTC. This encodes CASSFERIEETQYF. The rearrangement uses TRBV7-3 and TRBJ2-5; D uncertain. The V end lost 3 bases, the J end lost 3 bases, and 11 bases lay between the germline ends. The CDR3 covers 14 residues. CDR1 and CDR2 from the germline V gene are SGHTA and FQGTGA.

J is TRBJ1-1 and V is TRBV9; maybe TRBD1 (6 bases). Per germline, CDR1 SGDLS and CDR2 YYNGEE. This CDR3 region has 15 residues. Between the trimmed V and J ends, which lost 2 bases and 2 bases, there was a span of 13 bases. CDR3 loop: CASSVDRMGNTEAFF. CDR3 DNA: TGTGCCAGCAGCGTTGACAGGATGGGCAACACTGAAGCTTTCTTT.